The TCR beta chain under discussion was sequenced for a study of cytomegalovirus exposure and HLA in healthy donors. The assay was immunoSEQ multiplex PCR, and TCRdb's table has in-frame clones only and misses some. The sample has some 240,000 clones, approximately 84% seen once; the top ten hold around 1.3%. Germline V CDR1 and CDR2: MNHNS, SASEGT. The CDR3 totals 15 residues. With 0 bases clipped from V and 3 bases from J, the junction kept 5 bases outside the gene matches. General observations from the study: Later, an analysis found that TCR clusters from the first cohort tended to co-occur in the 110 or so validation repertoires. Cytomegalovirus-associated TCR beta chains were listed, numbering 150 to 200.

For this clone: The antigen remains undetermined.

The origin of this receptor is a woman in her 30s in good health and CMV-seropositive. The genes are TRBV6-1 and TRBJ2-7, with 7 bases that match TRBD2. The sequenced material came from PBMCs. CDR3 DNA: TGTGCCAGCAGTGAAGCGCGGGACTACATCTACGAGCAGTACTTC. As protein: CASSEARDYIYEQYF.